Described below is a single T cell receptor beta chain sequence and its context. The data stem from a study of PD-L1 blockade in urothelial cancer. The overall study: Analysis of blood occurred 3 weeks (second dose) and 6 weeks after treatment start. Blood samples had a median of 141,255 T cells.

This CDR3 spans 13 amino acids. Trimming took 0 bases from V and 11 from J, leaving 13 bases between them. Germline V gene data show CDR1 as SNHLY and CDR2 as FYNNEI. Time point described: peripheral blood 6 weeks after treatment start. Patients had locally advanced or metastatic urothelial carcinoma. Measured with immunoSEQ multiplex PCR; TCRdb has only the in-frame clones, and not every one. The table shows about 30,000 clones, with roughly 80% occurring only once. The J gene is TRBJ1-1, the V gene TRBV2; D call uncertain. The specimen comprised PBMCs, sampled around atezolizumab (anti-PD-L1) treatment. The clonotype originates from a man between 65 and 79 years old with urothelial cancer. CDR3 sequence: CASSEARLSAAFF. For the CDR3, the DNA is TGTGCCAGCAGTGAAGCGCGTTTATCCGCGGCTTTCTTT.